This TCR beta chain was sequenced during a study of T cell clonality in common variable immunodeficiency. The study's findings and limits: Reportedly, TCR beta sequences from common variable immunodeficiency showed fewer deletions and N-nucleotide insertions.

This clone was counted at least ten times. Its antigen is still unknown. Method: immunoSEQ multiplex PCR; TCRdb's copy keeps in-frame clones and lacks some. The sample presents approximately 40,000 clones, none singletons. Caucasian heritage predominated among both patients and controls. Sequencing input: peripheral blood mononuclear cells. The clonotype was recovered from a person between 18 and 75 years old in good health.

CDR3 protein: CASSEQRANTGELFF. The covered CDR3 bases are TGTGCCAGCAGTGAGCAGCGAGCGAACACCGGGGAG. This chain joins TRBV2 and TRBJ2-2, with D unclear. The read stops 3 residues short of the end of the CDR3; the missing end is completed from the germline J gene. Germline assignment: CDR1 SNHLY and CDR2 FYNNEI. The V end was cut by 3 bases, the J end by 0 bases, with 8 bases between. The CDR3 loop spans 15 amino acids.